The sequence of this T cell receptor beta chain was determined in a study of OX40 agonist ivuxolimab in advanced cancers. Study details: One patient with hepatocellular carcinoma and two with cutaneous melanoma, three in all, had partial responses.

Of note for this clone: Its matching antigen is unknown.

Study results and caveats: Low normalized T-cell clonal expansion was additionally recorded for some nonresponders.

Assay: immunoSEQ multiplex PCR; the TCRdb copy retains only in-frame clones and omits some. Among roughly 92,000 clones listed, 90% were seen once. V was pared by 3 bases and J by 4 bases, with 8 bases between. The CDR3 sequence is 13 residues long. Germline lookup yields CDR1 SGDLS and CDR2 YYNGEE. The sample consisted of CD4+ or CD8+ T cells sorted from blood, taken in a trial of the OX40 agonist ivuxolimab. This clonotype was sampled from an adult with an advanced solid tumor such as melanoma, head and neck, liver or kidney cancer. The chain has TRBV9 and TRBJ2-1; a possible D gene is TRBD2 (5 bases). The DNA of the CDR3 is TGTGCCAGCAGCGAGAGGGCATACAATGAGCAGTTCTTC. This sequence encodes CASSERAYNEQFF. Filled out from reference TRBV9 and TRBJ2-1, the complete variable domain reads DSGVTQTPKHLITATGQRVTLRCSPRSGDLSVYWYQQSLDQGLQFLIQYYNGEERAKGNILERFSAQQFPDLHSELNLSSLELGDSALYFCASSERAYNEQFFGPGTRLTVL.